The rows below give T cell receptor beta chains drawn from one sample of a study of CD8 T cells in Susac syndrome. TCRdb fed the immunoSEQ multiplex PCR reads into MiXCR, producing one record per CDR3 protein. The data contain 150,000 or so distinct CDR3 sequences, 95% of them singletons. Source material: CD4+ T cells from PBMCs. These receptors were obtained from a human donor with Susac syndrome. CDR3s include the opening cysteine and the closing phenylalanine or tryptophan. A D gene is named only where the DNA matches it firmly. Only part of the rows carry a size: once, few, many, or a class if the clone is expanded.

d_call j_call v_call clone_size cdr3_aa cdr3_nt
. TRBJ2-1 TRBV5-4 . CASSFSTYNEQFF TGTGCCAGCAGCTTTAGCACATACAATGAGCAGTTCTTC
. TRBJ2-1 TRBV5-4 . CASSFTAYNEQFF TGTGCCAGCAGCTTTACGGCCTACAATGAGCAGTTCTTC
. TRBJ2-4 TRBV3-1 . CASSQVLAKNIQYF TGTGCCAGCAGCCAAGTGTTAGCCAAAAACATTCAGTACTTC
. TRBJ1-2 TRBV9 . CASSVGGALRYGYTF TGTGCCAGCAGCGTAGGGGGGGCGCTTCGGTATGGCTACACCTTC
TRBD1 TRBJ1-6 TRBV28 . CASSWGDRDNSPLHF TGTGCCAGCAGCTGGGGGGACAGAGATAATTCACCCCTCCACTTT
. TRBJ1-5 TRBV12-3/TRBV12-4 . CASSLPSQPQHF TGTGCCAGCAGTTTACCCTCCCAGCCCCAGCATTTT
. TRBJ2-2 TRBV3-1 . CASSPPAGGELFF TGTGCCAGCAGCCCCCCGGCGGGGGGGGAGCTGTTTTTT
. TRBJ1-1 TRBV20-1 . CSARGGEREAFF TGCAGTGCTAGAGGGGGGGAGCGGGAAGCTTTCTTT
. TRBJ1-1 TRBV30 . CAWSKGPGSTEAFF TGTGCCTGGAGTAAGGGTCCGGGATCCACTGAAGCTTTCTTT
. TRBJ2-1 TRBV25-1 . CASSAATDYNEQFF TGTGCCAGCAGTGCAGCGACCGACTACAATGAGCAGTTCTTC
TRBD1 TRBJ2-1 TRBV4-1 . CASSQRGQTYNEQFF TGCGCCAGCAGCCAAAGGGGACAGACCTACAATGAGCAGTTCTTC
. TRBJ2-7 TRBV29-1 . CSAGGDEQYF TGCAGCGCCGGGGGCGACGAGCAGTACTTC
. TRBJ2-3 TRBV20-1 . CSAIPGQMETDTQYF TGCAGTGCTATCCCCGGACAGATGGAAACAGATACGCAGTATTTT
. TRBJ1-5 TRBV20-1 . CSASGRLGQPQHF TGCAGTGCTAGTGGCAGGTTAGGTCAGCCCCAGCATTTT
. TRBJ2-2 TRBV30 . CAWSAGQANTGELFF TGTGCCTGGAGTGCGGGGCAGGCGAACACCGGGGAGCTGTTTTTT
. TRBJ2-2 TRBV15 . CATSRGERDTGELFF TGTGCCACCAGCAGAGGTGAAAGGGACACCGGGGAGCTGTTTTTT
TRBD1 TRBJ2-1 TRBV7-2 . CASSLETGGAGQFF TGTGCCAGCAGCTTAGAGACAGGGGGCGCAGGCCAGTTCTTC
TRBD1 TRBJ1-2 TRBV15 . CATSGRDRYYGYTF TGTGCCACCAGCGGCCGGGACAGGTACTATGGCTACACCTTC
. TRBJ2-2 TRBV5-1 . CASSLEGGRAGELFF TGCGCCAGCAGCTTGGAGGGCGGCAGGGCCGGGGAGCTGTTTTTT
TRBD2 TRBJ2-3 TRBV30 . CAWSGLAGQYF TGTGCCTGGAGCGGGCTAGCGGGGCAGTATTTT
TRBD1 TRBJ2-5 TRBV7-9 . CASSKSGQGQETQYF TGTGCCAGCAGCAAATCCGGACAGGGCCAAGAGACCCAGTACTTC
. TRBJ2-6 TRBV30 . CAWSVLQGWANVLTF TGTGCCTGGAGTGTACTCCAGGGTTGGGCCAACGTCCTGACTTTC
TRBD1 TRBJ1-1 TRBV19 . CASSTLDRSMNTEAFF TGTGCCAGTAGTACCCTGGACAGGAGTATGAACACTGAAGCTTTCTTT
TRBD2 TRBJ2-4 TRBV2 once CASEDGGGGNIQYF TGTGCCAGTGAGGACGGTGGCGGGGGAAACATTCAGTACTTC
. TRBJ1-5 TRBV2 . CASTISGLQNQPQHF TGTGCCAGCACTATCTCGGGCCTTCAAAATCAGCCCCAGCATTTT
. TRBJ2-7 TRBV21-1 once CASRYEQYF TGTGCCAGCAGATACGAGCAGTACTTC
TRBD2 TRBJ2-1 TRBV29-1 . CSVGWAGGHNEQFF TGCAGCGTTGGCTGGGCGGGGGGGCACAATGAGCAGTTCTTC
. TRBJ2-3 TRBV20-1 . CSAREVSTDTQYF TGCAGTGCCAGGGAGGTTAGCACAGATACGCAGTATTTT
. TRBJ2-3 TRBV11-2 . CASSFRRDLGNTQYF TGTGCCAGCAGCTTCCGCCGGGACCTAGGGAATACGCAGTATTTT
TRBD1 TRBJ1-4 TRBV7-9 once CASSLGGTGLFF TGTGCCAGCAGCTTAGGCGGGACAGGTCTGTTTTTT
. TRBJ1-4 TRBV23-1 . CARFYAPNEKLFF TGCGCCAGGTTTTACGCACCTAATGAAAAACTGTTTTTT
TRBD1 TRBJ2-2 TRBV20-1 . CSARDGTGGDTGELFF TGCAGTGCTAGAGACGGGACAGGGGGCGACACCGGGGAGCTGTTTTTT
. TRBJ2-2 TRBV7-9 . CASSKGGARTGELFF TGTGCCAGCAGCAAGGGGGGGGCGCGCACCGGGGAGCTGTTTTTT
TRBD1 TRBJ2-5 TRBV12-3/TRBV12-4 few CASSRDRGETQYF TGTGCCAGCAGCAGGGACAGGGGGGAGACCCAGTACTTC
. TRBJ2-1 TRBV12-3/TRBV12-4 . CASSLSPTEGGNEQFF TGTGCCAGCAGTTTAAGTCCAACGGAAGGGGGCAATGAGCAGTTCTTC
. TRBJ2-3 TRBV9 . CASSLRDALANTQYF TGTGCCAGCAGCTTAAGGGACGCGCTAGCGAATACGCAGTATTTT
. TRBJ1-2 TRBV5-1 once CASSPGLSDYGYTF TGCGCCAGCAGCCCGGGACTCTCGGACTATGGCTACACCTTC